The 28 T cell receptor beta chains listed next were all sequenced from one sample in a study of cytomegalovirus exposure and HLA in healthy donors. PCR used 60 Vbeta primers and 13 Jbeta primers. TCRdb keeps only in-frame clones here, not all; method: immunoSEQ multiplex PCR. The sample shows more than 100,000 clones, around 67% of them seen only once. Sequences were obtained from PBMCs. These receptors were obtained from a woman in her 50s in good health and CMV-seronegative.

The chain uses TRBV6-4 and TRBJ2-3; D is possibly TRBD2 (5 bases). The CDR3 runs to 14 residues. Trimming stripped 4 bases from V and 1 base from J, with 9 bases between. Germline V gene data show CDR1 as MRHNA and CDR2 as SNTAGT. CDR3 coding DNA: TGTGCCAGCAGTGTTACGAGGGGCACAGATACGCAGTATTTT. This encodes CASSVTRGTDTQYF.

The chain employs TRBV5-8 and TRBJ1-2; D unclear. V lost 2 bases and J 4 bases, leaving 3 bases between the germline ends. CDR3 size: 11 residues. Germline V CDR1 and CDR2: SGHTS, YDEGEE. The CDR3 spells CASSFSYGYTF. The DNA of the CDR3 is TGTGCCAGCAGCTTCTCCTATGGCTACACCTTC.

This rearrangement joins TRBV7-9 to TRBJ2-5; maybe TRBD2 (5 bases). The CDR3 covers 14 residues. Trimming stripped 5 bases from V and 5 bases from J, with 15 bases between. The germline V gene has CDR1 SEHNR and CDR2 FQNEAQ (reference sequence). The CDR3 nucleotides read TGTGCCAGCAGCCCAACCGGGGTCTATGAGACCCAGTACTTC. Its protein product is CASSPTGVYETQYF.

The chain uses TRBV27 and TRBJ2-1, with TRBD2 identical over 7 bases. Germline assignment: CDR1 MNHEY and CDR2 SMNVEV (reference sequence). V shed 2 bases, J shed 0 bases, and the junction held 1 base outside the gene matches. The CDR3 has 15 amino acids. The CDR3 spells CASSLGGSSYNEQFF. CDR3 sequence (DNA): TGTGCCAGCAGTTTAGGCGGGAGCTCCTACAATGAGCAGTTCTTC.

V usage is TRBV30 and J usage is TRBJ1-5; D not resolved. V shed 0 bases and J shed 7 bases, with 10 bases lying between them. Germline CDR1 reads GTSNPN; CDR2 reads SVGIG (reference sequence). CDR3 length: 13 amino acids. CDR3 residues: CAWSVRSGQPQHF. CDR3 coding DNA: TGTGCCTGGAGTGTACGAAGCGGGCAGCCCCAGCATTTT.

The CDR3 DNA follows: TGTGCCTGGGGGACAGGGCACTACGAGCAGTACTTC. It is translated as CAWGTGHYEQYF. The chain couples TRBV30 to TRBJ2-7, with 9 bases identical to TRBD1. Germline assignment: CDR1 GTSNPN and CDR2 SVGIG (reference sequence). The CDR3 loop spans 12 amino acids. V lost 5 bases to trimming and J lost 3 bases; unmatched junction nucleotides: 2.

This clone showed up just a few times. The chain is built from TRBV4-1 and TRBJ2-1; TRBD2 matches at 7 bases. V shed 1 base, J shed 7 bases, and the junction held 7 bases outside the gene matches. Germline CDR1 MGHRA, CDR2 YSYEKL. The CDR3 runs to 15 residues. CDR3 amino acids: CASSQVSGANNEQFF. DNA for the CDR3: TGCGCCAGCAGCCAAGTGAGCGGGGCCAATAATGAGCAGTTCTTC.

The chain couples TRBV25-1 to TRBJ2-7; maybe TRBD2 (5 bases). V lost 3 bases, J lost 6 bases, and 6 bases lay in between. The V gene's germline CDR1 is MGHDK and CDR2 SYGVNS. There are 11 residues in the CDR3. The CDR3 protein is CASSDAGEQYF. For the CDR3, the DNA is TGTGCCAGCAGTGATGCGGGCGAGCAGTACTTC.

This clone was observed a few times. This sequence joins TRBV6-5 and TRBJ1-1; D unclear. V was trimmed by 6 bases and J by 0 bases, leaving 14 bases between them. CDR3 length: 15 amino acids. CDR1 and CDR2 (germline): MNHEY, SVGAGI. The CDR3, as DNA: TGTGCCAGCAGCGAGGGTGGGAGAATGAACACTGAAGCTTTCTTT. This encodes CASSEGGRMNTEAFF.

V usage is TRBV15 and J usage is TRBJ1-5; weak D call: TRBD1 (5 bases). Trimming removed 8 bases at V and 4 bases at J, with 12 bases between. There are 13 residues in the CDR3. Germline loops: CDR1 LNHNV, CDR2 YYDKDF (reference sequence). CDR3 DNA: TGTGCCACCCAAGCGGGGCTTAATCAGCCCCAGCATTTT. As protein: CATQAGLNQPQHF.

The chain couples TRBV10-1 to TRBJ1-1; 7 bases are a match to TRBD1. The junction had 8 bases not matched to a gene; V was cut back by 5 bases and J by 2 bases. Germline assignment: CDR1 WNHNN and CDR2 SYGVQD (reference sequence). The length of the CDR3 is 15 residues. The CDR3 sequence is CASSSGQTGNTEAFF. The CDR3 DNA follows: TGCGCCAGCAGTTCGGGACAGACCGGAAACACTGAAGCTTTCTTT.

The J gene is TRBJ1-2, the V gene TRBV27; 8 positions agree with TRBD1. This CDR3 is 14 amino acids long. With 1 base clipped from V and 4 bases from J, the junction kept 2 bases outside the gene matches. Germline CDR1 and CDR2: MNHEY and SMNVEV (reference sequence). In nucleotides, the CDR3 is TGTGCCAGCAGTTTATTGGGGACAGGCTATGGCTACACCTTC. Its protein product is CASSLLGTGYGYTF.

This chain connects TRBV9 to TRBJ2-7; 9 positions agree with TRBD2. Germline V gives CDR1 SGDLS, CDR2 YYNGEE. The J segment lost 0 bases and the V segment lost 6 bases, leaving 4 bases of the junction unmatched. This CDR3 is built from 14 residues. The CDR3 coding sequence is TGTGCCAGCAATAGCGGGGGAAGCTCCTACGAGCAGTACTTC. As protein: CASNSGGSSYEQYF.

This chain's CDR3 is CASTPPHGGGAAAGELFF. As DNA, the CDR3 is TGTGCCAGTACTCCCCCCCACGGCGGGGGGGCCGCTGCCGGGGAGCTGTTTTTT. The J gene is TRBJ2-2, the V gene TRBV19; 9 bases map to TRBD2. The CDR3 runs to 18 residues. The junction had 18 bases not matched to a gene; V was cut back by 7 bases and J by 6 bases. Germline values: CDR1 LNHDA, CDR2 SQIVND (reference sequence).

The chain couples TRBV4-1 to TRBJ2-2; the D is unclear. V was shortened by 1 base and J by 1 base, with 13 bases between the two germline ends. Per germline, CDR1 MGHRA and CDR2 YSYEKL. The CDR3 consists of 17 residues. As DNA, the CDR3 is TGCGCCAGCAGCCAAGTTGGTCGTAGTAGGAACACCGGGGAGCTGTTTTTT. Translated, it gives CASSQVGRSRNTGELFF.

This clone came up a few times. The V gene is TRBV11-2, the J gene TRBJ2-7; 9 nucleotides line up with TRBD1. The CDR3 extends over 13 amino acids. The junction had 8 bases not matched to a gene; V was cut back by 10 bases and J by 4 bases. Per the germline V gene, CDR1 is SGHAT and CDR2 is FQNNGV. CDR3 DNA sequence: TGTGCCACGGCGGGACAGGGAATTTACGAGCAGTACTTC. It is translated as CATAGQGIYEQYF.

This clone has just a few counts. The V and J genes are TRBV18 and TRBJ2-5, with 7 bases aligning to TRBD2. The end of the DNA is better explained by TRBJ2-7, so the J call may be wrong. Germline loops: CDR1 KGHSH, CDR2 LQKENI. This CDR3 comprises 14 residues. The CDR3 bases are TGTGCCAGCTCACCGGGAGGGCGGATCCACGAGCAGTACTTC. Translated: CASSPGGRIHEQYF.

This sequence joins TRBV5-4 and TRBJ2-7; D ambiguous. The CDR3 is 14 amino acids. Germline CDR1 is SGHNT and CDR2 is YYREEE (reference sequence). Deletions cut 2 bases from V and 1 base from J, with 10 bases between. The CDR3 reads CASSLTGVSYEQYF. CDR3 in DNA: TGTGCCAGCAGCTTAACCGGAGTTTCCTACGAGCAGTACTTC. Full variable domain (missing parts from reference TRBV5-4 and TRBJ2-7): ETGVTQSPTHLIKTRGQQVTLRCSSQSGHNTVSWYQQALGQGPQFIFQYYREEENGRGNFPPRFSGLQFPNYSSELNVNALELDDSALYLCASSLTGVSYEQYFGPGTRLTVT.

The genes are TRBV7-8 and TRBJ1-2; a possible D gene is TRBD1 (5 bases). Trimming cost V 1 base and J 2 bases, with 14 bases left between them. Germline V gives CDR1 SGHVS, CDR2 FQNEAQ. CDR3 length: 16 amino acids. CDR3 nucleotides: TGTGCCAGCAGCTTAGGGGCCGGGGGTGGCAACTATGGCTACACCTTC. Its translation is CASSLGAGGGNYGYTF. Using reference TRBV7-8 and TRBJ1-2 for the parts outside the CDR3, the full variable domain is GAGVSQSPRYKVAKRGQDVALRCDPISGHVSLFWYQQALGQGPEFLTYFQNEAQLDKSGLPSDRFFAERPEGSVSTLKIQRTQQEDSAVYLCASSLGAGGGNYGYTFGSGTRLTVV.

This clone occurred a few times. The V call is TRBV19, the J call TRBJ2-1; 8 bases map to TRBD1. CDR3 length: 16 amino acids. After removal of 10 bases from V and 8 bases from J, the junction contained 19 bases not matched to a gene. Germline CDR1 LNHDA, CDR2 SQIVND (reference sequence). Here the CDR3 reads CATSDRVQSFIHEQFF. The CDR3 nucleotides are TGTGCCACCTCGGACAGGGTTCAGTCTTTTATCCATGAGCAGTTCTTC. The full variable domain, its missing parts supplied by reference TRBV19 and TRBJ2-1, is DGGITQSPKYLFRKEGQNVTLSCEQNLNHDAMYWYRQDPGQGLRLIYYSQIVNDFQKGDIAEGYSVSREKKESFPLTVTSAQKNPTAFYLCATSDRVQSFIHEQFFGPGTRLTVL.

The V call is TRBV10-1, the J call TRBJ2-7, with 9 bases matching TRBD2. The CDR3 is 16 amino acids. Germline CDR1 reads WNHNN; CDR2 reads SYGVQD (reference sequence). V shed 6 bases and J 4 bases; nucleotides not matched to a gene: 13. In DNA form, the CDR3 reads TGCGCCAGCAGAAGGGGGGATAGCGGGAGTCGATACGAGCAGTACTTC. Protein: CASRRGDSGSRYEQYF.

V gene TRBV2 combines with J gene TRBJ1-2; D possibly corresponds to TRBD1 (5 bases). There are 13 residues in the CDR3. CDR1 is SNHLY and CDR2 is FYNNEI in the germline V gene. V was clipped by 4 bases and J by 2 bases, with 8 bases between them. This CDR3 reads CASSVSGNYGYTF. CDR3 sequence (DNA): TGTGCCAGCAGTGTTTCAGGGAACTATGGCTACACCTTC.

DNA of the CDR3: TGTGCCAGCAGTTCCCCGACTCTTGCCAAAAACATTCAGTACTTC. It specifies CASSSPTLAKNIQYF. The chain uses TRBV28 and TRBJ2-4; D unresolved. CDR1 MDHEN and CDR2 SYDVKM come from the germline V gene. V lost 4 bases and J lost 1, with 11 bases in between. The CDR3 is made up of 15 amino acids.

This chain links TRBV7-9 with TRBJ2-1, with TRBD2 matching 10 bases. The J segment lost 6 bases and the V segment lost 0 bases, leaving 2 bases of the junction unmatched. Looked up from germline, CDR1 is SEHNR and CDR2 is FQNEAQ (reference sequence). The CDR3 is 15 amino acids. CDR3 nucleotide sequence: TGTGCCAGCAGCTTAGCCAGCGGGGGGGCCAATGAGCAGTTCTTC. Residues: CASSLASGGANEQFF.

The V gene is TRBV5-4, the J gene TRBJ2-7; 8 bases line up with TRBD1. V gave up 0 bases and J gave up 5 bases; unmatched junction bases: 4. CDR1 and CDR2 from the germline V gene are SGHNT and YYREEE (reference sequence). CDR3 length: 14 residues. The CDR3 loop is CASSLGQGLDEQYF. The CDR3, as DNA: TGTGCCAGCAGCTTGGGACAGGGGCTCGACGAGCAGTACTTC.

The gene calls are TRBV4-2 and TRBJ2-1; 8 bases are a match to TRBD2. V shed 3 bases and J 4 bases; nucleotides not matched to a gene: 5. This CDR3 has 15 residues. Germline CDR1 reads LGHNA; CDR2 reads YNFKEQ. Here the CDR3 DNA reads TGTGCCAGCAGCCATGATAGCGGGATTTACAATGAGCAGTTCTTC. Translation: CASSHDSGIYNEQFF.

The genes are TRBV6-5 and TRBJ1-2; 7 bases map to TRBD1. CDR3 length: 16 residues. Trimming took 2 bases from V and 1 from J; bases not matched to a gene: 7. The germline V gene encodes CDR1 MNHEY and CDR2 SVGAGI. The CDR3 spells CASSYRGQAFNYGYTF. The CDR3 region has the DNA TGTGCCAGCAGTTACAGAGGACAGGCATTTAACTATGGCTACACCTTC.

The chain has TRBV6-1 and TRBJ2-7, with 8 bases identical to TRBD1. Germline V gene data show CDR1 as MNHNS and CDR2 as SASEGT. This CDR3 has 11 residues. The ends lost 8 bases at V and 7 bases at J; junction bases unmatched: 4. In DNA form, the CDR3 reads TGTGCCAGCCACAACAGGGGGGAGCAGTACTTC. This sequence encodes CASHNRGEQYF.